This T cell receptor (beta chain) was obtained from a study of blood T cell repertoires in COVID-19. Study details: Acute and convalescent COVID-19 samples came from the United States, Italy and Spain. The cDNA or gDNA used as material had been derived from T cells, B-cell-depleted T cells, or PBMCs.

This CDR3 region has 16 residues. CDR1 and CDR2 from the germline V gene are LGHNA and YNFKEQ. Germline trimming cut 2 bases from V and 0 bases from J; bases unmatched to any gene: 6. Original handling: Scientists estimated how many nucleated cells there were by amplifying reference gene primers. Using immunoSEQ multiplex PCR, the repertoire was profiled, and TCRdb retains in-frame clones only, with some absent. That table supplies the V and J calls and clone size; D and trimming were determined from the DNA. The table shows about 140,000 clones, with roughly four fifths occurring only once. This clone appeared a single time.

The sequence was obtained from a man older than 75 with acute or convalescent COVID-19. The chain couples TRBV4-2 to TRBJ1-1; 7 nucleotides match TRBD1. The sequenced sample was peripheral blood. The chain's CDR3 is CASSQQSGTVNTEAFF. As DNA, the CDR3 is TGTGCCAGCAGCCAACAGTCCGGGACAGTGAACACTGAAGCTTTCTTT.